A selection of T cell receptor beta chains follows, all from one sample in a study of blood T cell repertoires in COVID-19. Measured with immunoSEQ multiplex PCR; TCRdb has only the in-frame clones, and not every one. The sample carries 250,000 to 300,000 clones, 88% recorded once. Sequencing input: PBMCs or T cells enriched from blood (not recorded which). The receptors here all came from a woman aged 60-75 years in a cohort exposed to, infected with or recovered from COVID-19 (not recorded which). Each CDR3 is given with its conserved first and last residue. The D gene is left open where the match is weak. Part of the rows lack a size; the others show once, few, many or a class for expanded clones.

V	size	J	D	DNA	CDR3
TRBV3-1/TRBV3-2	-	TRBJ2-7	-	TGTGCCAGCAGCCAAAAAAACCGAGGCGAGCAGTACTTC	CASSQKNRGEQYF
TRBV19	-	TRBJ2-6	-	TGTGCCAGTAGTACCGTGACAGTCTCTGGGGCCAACGTCCTGACTTTC	CASSTVTVSGANVLTF
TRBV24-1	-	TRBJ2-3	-	TGTGCCACCAGTGACGTTCCTATGGATACGCAGTATTTT	CATSDVPMDTQYF
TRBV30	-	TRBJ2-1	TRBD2	TGTGCCTGGAGTGTATACGCCCGGGCTAGCGGCTACAATGAGCAGTTCTTC	CAWSVYARASGYNEQFF
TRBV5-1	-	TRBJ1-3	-	TGCGCCAGCAGCTTGGGGGCCTCTGGAAACACCATATATTTT	CASSLGASGNTIYF
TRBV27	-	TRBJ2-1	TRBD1	TGTGCCAGCAGTTTCCTTGACAGGGTGGTTCTAGGGGACAATGAGCAGTTCTTC	CASSFLDRVVLGDNEQFF
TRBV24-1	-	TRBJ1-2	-	TGTGCCACCAGTGACCGCGGGGGCGGGGGCTACACCTTC	CATSDRGGGGYTF
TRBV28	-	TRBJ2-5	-	TGTGCCAGCAGTTTATCCACACAAGAGACCCAGTACTTC	CASSLSTQETQYF
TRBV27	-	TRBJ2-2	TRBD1	TGTGCCAGCAGTCCCACAGGGGGCATTTCCGGGGAGCTGTTTTTT	CASSPTGGISGELFF
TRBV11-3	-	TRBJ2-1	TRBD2	TGTGCCAGCAGCTTAGGCCTTAGCGGGAGCTCCTACAATGAGCAGTTCTTC	CASSLGLSGSSYNEQFF
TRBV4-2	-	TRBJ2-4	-	TGTGCCAGCAGTACAGAGGGCAGATCCAACATTCAGTACTTC	CASSTEGRSNIQYF
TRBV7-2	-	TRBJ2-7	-	TGTGCCAGCAGCTTTGTAGCGGAGTTCTACGAGCAGTACTTC	CASSFVAEFYEQYF
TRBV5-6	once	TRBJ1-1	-	TGTGCCAGCAGCTTGGAGGGGCAAGAAGCTTTCTTT	CASSLEGQEAFF
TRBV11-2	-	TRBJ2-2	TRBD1	TGTGCCAGCAGCTCCTACAGGGGAATCGGGGAGCTGTTTTTT	CASSSYRGIGELFF
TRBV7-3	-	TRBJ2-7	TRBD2	TGTGCCAGCAGCCCTCGGGGGGGGAGGGACCCGGCTAAGGGCTCGTTCTACGAGCAGTACTTC	CASSPRGGRDPAKGSFYEQYF
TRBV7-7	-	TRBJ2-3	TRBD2	TGTGCTAGCAGCTTAGACGGGACTAGCGGGGATACGCAGTATTTT	CASSLDGTSGDTQYF
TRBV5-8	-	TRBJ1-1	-	TGTGCCAGCAGCTTGTCGGCCAGGGGAAGCGCTGAAGCTTTCTTT	CASSLSARGSAEAFF
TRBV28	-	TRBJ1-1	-	TGTGCCAGCAGTTTCTTATTGGGCCGAAGTACTGAAGCTTTCTTT	CASSFLLGRSTEAFF
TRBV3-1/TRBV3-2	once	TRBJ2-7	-	TGTGCCAGCAGCCACCTTGAACGGGGAGTTTACGAGCAGTACTTC	CASSHLERGVYEQYF